Following are 7 T cell receptor beta chains from one sample sequenced in a study of regulatory T cells in long-lasting Graves disease. CDR3 regions were amplified by Arm-PCR using iRepertoire HTBI primers to build TCR beta libraries. TCRdb re-derived calls from the multiplex PCR reads in MiXCR, one entry per CDR3 protein. This sample has under 450,000 distinct CDR3 sequences, with about 20% found just once. Time point specified: persistent/refractory GD, antithyroid drugs over 5 years with positive TRAb. Researchers made the TCR library from RNA that was extracted from PBMCs. The input for sequencing was peripheral blood mononuclear cells (PBMCs), taken when the disease was refractory, from a patient treated with antithyroid drugs. All receptors derive from a female donor with Graves disease.

The chain is built from TRBV19 and TRBJ1-5; D not certain. Trimming took 7 bases from V and 0 from J, leaving 16 bases between them. The CDR3 runs to 16 residues. Germline lookup yields CDR1 LNHDA and CDR2 SQIVND (reference sequence). This chain's CDR3 is CASTSGGRRSNQPQHF. As DNA, the CDR3 is TGTGCCAGTACCTCTGGTGGGCGGCGTAGCAATCAGCCCCAGCATTTT.

At least ten counts were recorded for this clonotype. One end of the junction varies from germline; a read error may be responsible. The chain has TRBV16 and TRBJ2-7, with 9 bases identical to TRBD1. This CDR3 has 14 residues. Germline V gene lookup returns CDR1 KGHSY and CDR2 FQNENV. The CDR3 region is CASSQSGQGFLPDF. The CDR3 coding sequence is TGTGCCAGCAGCCAATCGGGACAGGGTTTCTTACCGGACTTC.

In the case of this clonotype: Since a much larger clone is just one base distant, this may be a read error. The V call is TRBV18, the J call TRBJ2-7; no clear D gene. The CDR3 extends over 15 amino acids. CDR1 and CDR2 from the germline V gene are KGHSH and LQKENI. The CDR3 DNA reads as TGTGCCAGCTCACCACTTGACGGAAGCTCCTACGGGCAGTACTTC. Translated: CASSPLDGSSYGQYF.

This clonotype was seen at least ten times. The rearrangement joins TRBV2 to TRBJ1-1; D gene ambiguous. V lost 7 bases and J lost 1, with 13 bases in between. CDR1 and CDR2 (germline): SNHLY, FYNNEI. The CDR3 length is 14 residues. CDR3: CASMPSTWNTEAFF. CDR3 sequence (DNA): TGTGCCAGCATGCCGTCGACGTGGAACACTGAAGCTTTCTTT. The variable domain in full, with the rest retrieved from reference TRBV2 and TRBJ1-1, is EPEVTQTPSHQVTQMGQEVILRCVPISNHLYFYWYRQILGQKVEFLVSFYNNEISEKSEIFDDQFSVERPDGSNFTLKIRSTKLEDSAMYFCASMPSTWNTEAFFGQGTRLTVV.

The chain is built from TRBV5-1 and TRBJ2-3; 9 bases line up with TRBD2. TRBJ2-1 explains the end of the DNA better; the J call may be wrong. The CDR3 sequence is 15 residues long. Germline V gives CDR1 SGHRS, CDR2 YFSETQ. The CDR3 is CASSLGTSARIEQFF. The CDR3 DNA reads TGCGCCAGCAGCTTGGGGACTAGCGCGCGCATTGAGCAGTTCTTC.

This clonotype was detected many times. The CDR3 DNA sequence: TGTGCCACGACATTGCAAGAGACCCAGTACTTC. This codes for CATTLQETQYF. The V call is TRBV2, the J call TRBJ2-5; no definite D call. This CDR3 is 11 amino acids long. Deletions cut 10 bases from V and 2 bases from J, with 8 bases between. Germline CDR1 reads SNHLY; CDR2 reads FYNNEI. Looking up the rest from reference TRBV2 and TRBJ2-5 gives the full variable domain: EPEVTQTPSHQVTQMGQEVILRCVPISNHLYFYWYRQILGQKVEFLVSFYNNEISEKSEIFDDQFSVERPDGSNFTLKIRSTKLEDSAMYFCATTLQETQYFGPGTRLLVL.

Notes on this clonotype: One base away lies a much larger clone, so this may be a sequencing read error. V gene TRBV28 combines with J gene TRBJ1-5, with 8 bases lining up with TRBD1. This CDR3 is built from 15 residues. Germline CDR1 reads MDHEN; CDR2 reads SYDVKM. The ends lost 3 bases at V and 6 bases at J; junction bases unmatched: 7. The CDR3 spells CASSLARGHSQPQHF. The CDR3 DNA sequence: TGTGCCAGCAGTTTGGCCAGGGGGCATAGTCAGCCCCAGCATTTT.